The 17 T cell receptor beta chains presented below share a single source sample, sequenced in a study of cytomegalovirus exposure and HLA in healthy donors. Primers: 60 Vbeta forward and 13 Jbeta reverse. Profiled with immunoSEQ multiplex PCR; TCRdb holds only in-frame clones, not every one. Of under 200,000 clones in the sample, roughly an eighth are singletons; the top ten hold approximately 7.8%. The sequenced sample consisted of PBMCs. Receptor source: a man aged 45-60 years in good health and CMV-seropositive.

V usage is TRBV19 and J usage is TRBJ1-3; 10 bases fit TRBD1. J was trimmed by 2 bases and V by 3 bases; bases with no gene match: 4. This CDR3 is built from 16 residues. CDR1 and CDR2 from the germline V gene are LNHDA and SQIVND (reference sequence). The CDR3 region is CASSMDRGFAGNTIYF. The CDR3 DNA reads TGTGCCAGTAGTATGGACAGGGGGTTCGCTGGAAACACCATATATTTT.

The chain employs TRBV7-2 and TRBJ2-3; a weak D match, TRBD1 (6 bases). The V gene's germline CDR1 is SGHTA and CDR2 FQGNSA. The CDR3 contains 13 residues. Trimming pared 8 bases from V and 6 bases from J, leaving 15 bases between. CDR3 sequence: CASGGTGHDTQYF. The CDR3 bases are TGTGCCAGCGGAGGAACAGGGCACGATACGCAGTATTTT.

This CDR3 is CASSLDHGRDTQYF. The CDR3, as DNA: TGTGCCAGCAGCTTAGACCACGGGAGGGATACGCAGTATTTT. The genes are TRBV7-2 and TRBJ2-3; 7 bases fit TRBD2. The length of the CDR3 is 14 residues. V was clipped by 1 base and J by 6 bases; unmatched bases: 4. Germline V gives CDR1 SGHTA, CDR2 FQGNSA.

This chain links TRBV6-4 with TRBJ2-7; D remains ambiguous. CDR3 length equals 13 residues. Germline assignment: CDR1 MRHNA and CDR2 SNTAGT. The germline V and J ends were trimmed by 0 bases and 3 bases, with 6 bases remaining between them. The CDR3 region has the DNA TGTGCCAGCAGTGACTCGGGCAGCTACGAGCAGTACGTC. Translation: CASSDSGSYEQYV.

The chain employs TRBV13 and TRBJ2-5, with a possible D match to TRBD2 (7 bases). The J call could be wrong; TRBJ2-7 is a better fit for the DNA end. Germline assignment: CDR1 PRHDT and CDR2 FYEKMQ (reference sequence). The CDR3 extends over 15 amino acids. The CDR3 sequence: CASSLLGGARDEQYF. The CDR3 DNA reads TGTGCCAGCAGCTTACTAGGGGGGGCGCGAGACGAGCAGTACTTC.

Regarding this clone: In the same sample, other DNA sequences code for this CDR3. This CDR3 reads CASSLNKNTEAFF. The CDR3 coding sequence is TGTGCCAGCAGCCTTAACAAGAACACTGAAGCTTTCTTT. The V and J genes are TRBV11-3 and TRBJ1-1; D remains ambiguous. Germline V gene data show CDR1 as SGHNT and CDR2 as YENEEA. Trimming removed 5 bases at V and 1 base at J, with 8 bases between. The CDR3 length is 13 residues.

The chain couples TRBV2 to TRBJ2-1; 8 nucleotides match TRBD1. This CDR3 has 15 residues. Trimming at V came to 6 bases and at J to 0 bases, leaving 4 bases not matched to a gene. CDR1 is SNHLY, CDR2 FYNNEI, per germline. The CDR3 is CASRRQGSSYNEQFF. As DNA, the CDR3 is TGTGCCAGCAGACGACAGGGGAGCTCCTACAATGAGCAGTTCTTC. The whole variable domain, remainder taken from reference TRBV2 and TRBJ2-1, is EPEVTQTPSHQVTQMGQEVILRCVPISNHLYFYWYRQILGQKVEFLVSFYNNEISEKSEIFDDQFSVERPDGSNFTLKIRSTKLEDSAMYFCASRRQGSSYNEQFFGPGTRLTVL.

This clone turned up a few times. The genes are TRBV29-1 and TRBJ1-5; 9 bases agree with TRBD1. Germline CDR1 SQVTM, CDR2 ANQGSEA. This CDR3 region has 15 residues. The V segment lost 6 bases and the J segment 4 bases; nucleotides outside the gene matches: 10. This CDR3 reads CSVPSGTGRNQPQHF. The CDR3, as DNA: TGCAGCGTCCCCTCCGGGACAGGGAGGAATCAGCCCCAGCATTTT.

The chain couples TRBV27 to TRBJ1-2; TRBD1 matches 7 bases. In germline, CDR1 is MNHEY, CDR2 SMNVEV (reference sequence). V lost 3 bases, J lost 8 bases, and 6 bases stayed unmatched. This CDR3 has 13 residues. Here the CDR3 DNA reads TGTGCCAGCAGTTTCTCTACAGGGGACGGCTACACCTTC. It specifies CASSFSTGDGYTF.

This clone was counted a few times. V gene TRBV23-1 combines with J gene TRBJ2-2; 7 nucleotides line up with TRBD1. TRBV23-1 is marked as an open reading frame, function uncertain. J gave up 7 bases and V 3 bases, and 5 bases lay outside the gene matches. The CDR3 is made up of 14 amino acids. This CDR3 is CASSHPRGHGELFF. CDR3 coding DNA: TGCGCCAGCAGTCACCCGAGGGGGCACGGGGAGCTGTTTTTT.

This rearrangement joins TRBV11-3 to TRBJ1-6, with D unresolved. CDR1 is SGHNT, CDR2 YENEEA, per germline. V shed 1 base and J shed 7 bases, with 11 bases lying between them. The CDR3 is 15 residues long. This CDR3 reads CASSLAAGPNSPLHF. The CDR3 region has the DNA TGTGCCAGCAGCTTAGCCGCAGGCCCAAATTCACCCCTCCACTTT. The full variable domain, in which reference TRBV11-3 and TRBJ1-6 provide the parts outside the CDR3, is EAGVVQSPRYKIIEKKQPVAFWCNPISGHNTLYWYLQNLGQGPELLIRYENEEAVDDSQLPKDRFSAERLKGVDSTLKIQPAELGDSAVYLCASSLAAGPNSPLHFGNGTRLTVT.

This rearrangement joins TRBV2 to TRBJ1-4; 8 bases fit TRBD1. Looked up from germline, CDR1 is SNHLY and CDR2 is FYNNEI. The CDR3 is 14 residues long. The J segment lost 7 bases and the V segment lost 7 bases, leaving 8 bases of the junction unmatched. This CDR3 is CASNADRVVEKLFF. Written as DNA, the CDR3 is TGTGCCAGCAACGCGGACAGGGTGGTTGAAAAACTGTTTTTT.

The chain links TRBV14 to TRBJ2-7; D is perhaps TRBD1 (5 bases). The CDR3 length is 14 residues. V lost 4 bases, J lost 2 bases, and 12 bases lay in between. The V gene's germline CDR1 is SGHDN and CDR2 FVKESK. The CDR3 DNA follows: TGTGCCAGCAGCCCTTACAGGAGCCCCTACGAGCAGTACGTC. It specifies CASSPYRSPYEQYV.

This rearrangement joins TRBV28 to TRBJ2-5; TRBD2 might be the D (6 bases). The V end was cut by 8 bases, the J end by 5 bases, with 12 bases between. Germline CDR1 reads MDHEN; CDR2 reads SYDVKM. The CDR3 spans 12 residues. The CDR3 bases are TGTGCCAGCGGCGGGGTCCCCGAGACCCAGTACTTC. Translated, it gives CASGGVPETQYF. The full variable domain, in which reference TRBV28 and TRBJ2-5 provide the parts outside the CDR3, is DVKVTQSSRYLVKRTGEKVFLECVQDMDHENMFWYRQDPGLGLRLIYFSYDVKMKEKGDIPEGYSVSREKKERFSLILESASTNQTSMYLCASGGVPETQYFGPGTRLLVL.

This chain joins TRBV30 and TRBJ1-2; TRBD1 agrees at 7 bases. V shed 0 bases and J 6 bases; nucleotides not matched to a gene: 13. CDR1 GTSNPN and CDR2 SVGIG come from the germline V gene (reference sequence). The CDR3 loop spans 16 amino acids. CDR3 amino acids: CAWSVLAGGFRDGYTF. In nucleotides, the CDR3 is TGTGCCTGGAGTGTACTGGCAGGGGGATTCAGAGATGGCTACACCTTC.

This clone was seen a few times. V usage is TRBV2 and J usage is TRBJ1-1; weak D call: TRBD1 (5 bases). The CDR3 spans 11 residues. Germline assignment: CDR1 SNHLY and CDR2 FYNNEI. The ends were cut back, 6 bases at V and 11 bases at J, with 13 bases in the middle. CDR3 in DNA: TGTGCCAGCAGGGGGGGATTTATTGCTTTCTTT. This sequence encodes CASRGGFIAFF.

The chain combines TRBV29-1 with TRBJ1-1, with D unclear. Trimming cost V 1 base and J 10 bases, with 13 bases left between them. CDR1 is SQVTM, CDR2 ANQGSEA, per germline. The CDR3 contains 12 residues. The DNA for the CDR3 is TGCAGCGTTGAAGTTGGCGACAAAGGAGCTTTCTTT. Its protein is CSVEVGDKGAFF.